The 19 T cell receptor beta chains below were found in one sample sequenced in a study of shared clonotypes between healthy human individuals. Using immunoSEQ multiplex PCR, the repertoire was profiled, and TCRdb retains in-frame clones only, with some absent. The table records about 2,200,000 clones, under 95% of them present only once. In the naive CD8 group, cells lacked CD45RO and were positively selected for CCR7, so terminally differentiated effector memory CD45RA+ cells were left out. The sample was naive CD8+ T cells from PBMCs. These receptors were taken from a man between 18 and 29 years old in good health. Some clones in this sample may be carry-over from other donors' samples.

On this clone: Other DNA sequences in the same sample also yield this CDR3. The chain employs TRBV9 and TRBJ2-7; 10 bases match TRBD2. There are 14 residues in the CDR3. Germline V gene sequence: CDR1 SGDLS, CDR2 YYNGEE. With 2 bases clipped from V and 3 bases from J, the junction kept 2 bases outside the gene matches. The CDR3 nucleotides are TGTGCCAGCAGCGTTGCTAGCGGGAGCTACGAGCAGTACTTC. Translating gives CASSVASGSYEQYF.

The chain joins TRBV4-3 to TRBJ2-1, with D perhaps assigned TRBD1 or TRBD2 (7 bases each). The germline gives CDR1 LGHNA, CDR2 YSLEER. CDR3 length: 15 residues. V was shortened by 4 bases and J by 7 bases, with 17 bases between the two germline ends. The CDR3 sequence: CASSPRGTARNEQFF. In nucleotides, the CDR3 is TGCGCCAGCAGCCCGCGGGGGACAGCAAGGAATGAGCAGTTCTTC.

The chain uses TRBV6-1 and TRBJ2-3; 10 nucleotides align to TRBD2. After removal of 4 bases from V and 0 bases from J, the junction contained 13 bases not matched to a gene. The germline V gene has CDR1 MNHNS and CDR2 SASEGT. The CDR3 length is 19 residues. This chain's CDR3 is CASSGPWVETSGSTDTQYF. The CDR3 bases are TGTGCCAGCAGTGGACCATGGGTGGAGACTAGCGGGAGCACAGATACGCAGTATTTT.

This clone was seen a single time. The rearrangement joins TRBV7-8 to TRBJ2-2; D is perhaps TRBD2 (6 bases). Germline CDR1 reads SGHVS; CDR2 reads FQNEAQ. The CDR3 runs to 15 residues. The germline V and J ends were trimmed by 2 bases and 4 bases, with 11 bases remaining between them. The CDR3 bases are TGTGCCAGCAGCTTACAGGGACTTTTCACCGGGGAGCTGTTTTTT. Its translation: CASSLQGLFTGELFF.

This clone showed up just once. The sample has other DNA sequences that encode this CDR3 too. J is TRBJ2-3 and V is TRBV9, with unresolved D. CDR1 SGDLS and CDR2 YYNGEE come from the germline V gene. CDR3 length equals 13 residues. The V end lost 5 bases, the J end lost 0 bases, and 7 bases lay between the germline ends. CDR3 bases: TGTGCCAGCAGTTTGACCAGCACAGATACGCAGTATTTT. It is translated as CASSLTSTDTQYF.

The chain couples TRBV2 to TRBJ2-7; 8 bases fit TRBD1. Looked up from germline, CDR1 is SNHLY and CDR2 is FYNNEI. With 6 bases clipped from V and 1 base from J, the junction kept 2 bases outside the gene matches. There are 13 residues in the CDR3. CDR3 amino acids: CASSRTGSYEQYF. CDR3 bases: TGTGCCAGCAGCAGGACAGGGTCCTACGAGCAGTACTTC.

This clone was recorded once. The chain couples TRBV28 to TRBJ1-2; D is perhaps TRBD1 (6 bases). Germline CDR1 and CDR2: MDHEN and SYDVKM. The CDR3 length is 15 residues. V lost 5 bases to trimming and J lost 10 bases, with 23 bases between them. In nucleotides, the CDR3 is TGTGCCAGCAGTCCGAGGGGGGTTAGTCAGGTGCCCTACACCTTC. It specifies CASSPRGVSQVPYTF.

The rearrangement joins TRBV5-1 to TRBJ2-7; D gene unclear. The germline gives CDR1 SGHRS, CDR2 YFSETQ. Trimming took off 0 bases at V and 5 bases at J, with 12 bases between the two ends. The CDR3 has 14 residues. In DNA form, the CDR3 reads TGCGCCAGCAGCTTGGTTTCGGTACATAACGAGCAGTACTTC. The encoded protein is CASSLVSVHNEQYF.

The V call is TRBV19, the J call TRBJ2-7; TRBD1 or TRBD2 may be the D gene (7 bases each). V was cut by 5 bases and J by 4 bases, with 15 bases left in between. The CDR3 contains 14 residues. Germline V CDR1 and CDR2: LNHDA, SQIVND (reference sequence). CDR3 sequence reads: CASSPAGGEYEQYF. CDR3 DNA: TGTGCCAGTAGTCCGGCAGGGGGGGAATACGAGCAGTACTTC.

In DNA form, the CDR3 reads TGTGCCAGCAGTTTGTGGGGCCAGCCCCAGCATTTT. Residues: CASSLWGQPQHF. This chain connects TRBV28 to TRBJ1-5, with a weak D call TRBD1 (5 bases). Per germline, CDR1 MDHEN and CDR2 SYDVKM. V lost 3 bases and J 7 bases, leaving 7 bases between the germline ends. This CDR3 is built from 12 residues.

This chain connects TRBV27 to TRBJ2-2, with TRBD1 identical over 9 bases. The CDR3 has 16 amino acids. The V segment lost 2 bases and the J segment 3 bases; nucleotides outside the gene matches: 4. Germline assignment: CDR1 MNHEY and CDR2 SMNVEV (reference sequence). This chain's CDR3 is CASSLVWTGDTGELFF. The CDR3 nucleotides are TGTGCCAGCAGTTTAGTATGGACAGGGGACACCGGGGAGCTGTTTTTT.

The V and J genes are TRBV19 and TRBJ1-4; no clear D. This CDR3 has 15 amino acids. Trimming removed 2 bases from V and 0 bases from J, with 7 bases in between. Germline lookup yields CDR1 LNHDA and CDR2 SQIVND (reference sequence). CDR3 residues: CASSISDATNEKLFF. The CDR3 region has the DNA TGTGCCAGTAGTATAAGCGATGCAACTAATGAAAAACTGTTTTTT.

This chain uses TRBV9 with TRBJ2-1; TRBD1 agrees at 9 bases. Per germline, CDR1 SGDLS and CDR2 YYNGEE. The CDR3 is 16 residues long. V dropped 1 base and J dropped 2; count of bases not matched to a gene: 4. The CDR3 region is CASSVYGTGPYNEQFF. DNA of the CDR3: TGTGCCAGCAGCGTATATGGGACAGGGCCCTACAATGAGCAGTTCTTC. The variable domain in full, with the rest retrieved from reference TRBV9 and TRBJ2-1, is DSGVTQTPKHLITATGQRVTLRCSPRSGDLSVYWYQQSLDQGLQFLIQYYNGEERAKGNILERFSAQQFPDLHSELNLSSLELGDSALYFCASSVYGTGPYNEQFFGPGTRLTVL.

The rearrangement uses TRBV12-5 and TRBJ2-1; TRBD2 matches at 7 bases. Germline CDR1 and CDR2: LGHNT and FRNRAP. The CDR3 spans 17 residues. V lost 9 bases, J lost 0 bases, and 14 bases stayed unmatched. In DNA form, the CDR3 reads TGTGCTAGGGGCCGGGAGGAACCCCGCAGCTCCTACAATGAGCAGTTCTTC. It yields the protein CARGREEPRSSYNEQFF. Based on the CDR3 plus reference TRBV12-5 and TRBJ2-1, the full variable domain is DARVTQTPRHKVTEMGQEVTMRCQPILGHNTVFWYRQTMMQGLELLAYFRNRAPLDDSGMPKDRFSAEMPDATLATLKIQPSEPRDSAVYFCARGREEPRSSYNEQFFGPGTRLTVL.

Regarding this clone: This sample includes further DNA sequences coding for the same CDR3. V and J are TRBV28 and TRBJ2-7, with D tentatively TRBD2 (5 bases). The CDR3 is made up of 13 amino acids. V lost 2 bases to trimming and J lost 4 bases, with 9 bases between them. Per germline, CDR1 MDHEN and CDR2 SYDVKM. The CDR3 region is CASSLARGYEQYF. CDR3 bases: TGTGCCAGCAGTTTAGCACGGGGATACGAGCAGTACTTC.

This clone was detected once. This chain links TRBV7-9 with TRBJ2-5; 10 bases align to TRBD2. This CDR3 region has 13 residues. Looked up from germline, CDR1 is SEHNR and CDR2 is FQNEAQ (reference sequence). Trimming cost V 11 bases and J 4 bases; bases outside gene matches: 7. CDR3 residues: CALKRGGSETQYF. CDR3 DNA sequence: TGTGCCCTCAAGCGGGGGGGCTCAGAGACCCAGTACTTC.

The chain couples TRBV4-1 to TRBJ2-7; 12 bases line up with TRBD2. The length of the CDR3 is 17 residues. Germline V lookup: CDR1 MGHRA, CDR2 YSYEKL. The J segment lost 3 bases and the V segment lost 2 bases, leaving 8 bases of the junction unmatched. The CDR3 loop reads CASSQQFTSGRFYEQYF. In DNA, the CDR3 is TGCGCCAGCAGCCAACAGTTTACTAGCGGGAGGTTCTACGAGCAGTACTTC.

This sequence joins TRBV27 and TRBJ2-7; D gene ambiguous. The germline CDR1 and CDR2 sequences are MNHEY and SMNVEV (reference sequence). This CDR3 spans 13 amino acids. V dropped 1 base and J dropped 5 bases, with 9 bases sitting between them. The CDR3 nucleotides are TGTGCCAGCAGTTTATTCCCGCGCCACGAGCAGTACTTC. Translation: CASSLFPRHEQYF.

The chain has TRBV27 and TRBJ1-1, with no clear D. Trimming stripped 0 bases from V and 6 bases from J, with 11 bases between. The CDR3 runs 14 residues. CDR1 and CDR2 (germline): MNHEY, SMNVEV (reference sequence). CDR3: CASSLSFDGAEAFF. CDR3 bases: TGTGCCAGCAGTTTATCGTTCGATGGAGCTGAAGCTTTCTTT.